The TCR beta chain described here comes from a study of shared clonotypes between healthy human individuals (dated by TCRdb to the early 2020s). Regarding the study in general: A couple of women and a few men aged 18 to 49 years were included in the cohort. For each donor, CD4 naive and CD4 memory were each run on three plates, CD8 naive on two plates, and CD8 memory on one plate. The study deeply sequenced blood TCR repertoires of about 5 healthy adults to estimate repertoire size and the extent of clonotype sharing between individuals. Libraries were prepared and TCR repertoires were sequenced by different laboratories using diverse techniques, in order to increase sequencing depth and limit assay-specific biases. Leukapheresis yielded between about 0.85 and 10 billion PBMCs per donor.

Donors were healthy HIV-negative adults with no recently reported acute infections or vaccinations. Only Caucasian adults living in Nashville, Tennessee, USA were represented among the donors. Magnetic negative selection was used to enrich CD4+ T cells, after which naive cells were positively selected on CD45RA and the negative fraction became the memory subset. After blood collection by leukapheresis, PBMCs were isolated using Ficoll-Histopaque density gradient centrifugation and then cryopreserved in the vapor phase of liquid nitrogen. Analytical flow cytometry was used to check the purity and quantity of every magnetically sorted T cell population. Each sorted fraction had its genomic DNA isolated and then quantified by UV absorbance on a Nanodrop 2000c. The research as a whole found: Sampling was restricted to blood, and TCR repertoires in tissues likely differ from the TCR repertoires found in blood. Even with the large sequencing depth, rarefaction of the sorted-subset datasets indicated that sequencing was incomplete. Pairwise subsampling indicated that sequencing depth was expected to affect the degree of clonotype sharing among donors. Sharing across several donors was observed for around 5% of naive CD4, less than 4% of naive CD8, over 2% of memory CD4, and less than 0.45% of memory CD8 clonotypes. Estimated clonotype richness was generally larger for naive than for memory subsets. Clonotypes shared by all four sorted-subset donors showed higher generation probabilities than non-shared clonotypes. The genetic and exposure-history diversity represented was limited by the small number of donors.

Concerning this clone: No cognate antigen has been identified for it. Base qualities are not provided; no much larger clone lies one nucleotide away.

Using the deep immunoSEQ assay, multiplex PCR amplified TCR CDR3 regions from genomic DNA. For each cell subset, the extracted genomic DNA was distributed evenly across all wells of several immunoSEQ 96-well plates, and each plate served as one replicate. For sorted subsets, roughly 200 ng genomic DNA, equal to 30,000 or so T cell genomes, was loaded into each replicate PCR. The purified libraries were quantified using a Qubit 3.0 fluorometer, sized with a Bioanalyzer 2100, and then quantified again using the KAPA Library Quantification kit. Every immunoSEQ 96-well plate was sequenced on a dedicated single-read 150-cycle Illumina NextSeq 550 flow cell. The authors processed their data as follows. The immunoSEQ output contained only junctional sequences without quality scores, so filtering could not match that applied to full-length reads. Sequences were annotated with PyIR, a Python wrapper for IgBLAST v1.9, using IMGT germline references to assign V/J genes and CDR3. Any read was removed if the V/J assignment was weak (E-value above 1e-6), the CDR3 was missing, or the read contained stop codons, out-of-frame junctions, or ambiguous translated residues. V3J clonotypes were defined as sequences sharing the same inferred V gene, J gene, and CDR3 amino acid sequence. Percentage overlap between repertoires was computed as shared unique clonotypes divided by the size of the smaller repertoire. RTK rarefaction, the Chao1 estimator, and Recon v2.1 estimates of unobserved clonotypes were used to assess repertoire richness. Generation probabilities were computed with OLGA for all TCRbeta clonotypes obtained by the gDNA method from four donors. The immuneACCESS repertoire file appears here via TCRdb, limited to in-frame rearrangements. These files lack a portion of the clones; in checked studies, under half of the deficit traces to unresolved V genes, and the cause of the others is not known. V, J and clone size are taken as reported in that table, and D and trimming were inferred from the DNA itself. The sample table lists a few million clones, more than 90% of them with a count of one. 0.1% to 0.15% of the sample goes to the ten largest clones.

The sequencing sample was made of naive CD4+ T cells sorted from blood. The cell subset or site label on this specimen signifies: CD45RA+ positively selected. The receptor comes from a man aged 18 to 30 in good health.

The DNA is TGTGCCAGCTCCCCTCAGATGGGGGGAGCTGACTATGGCTACACCTTC. Protein translation: CASSPQMGGADYGYTF. In this chain, TRBV18 is recombined with TRBJ1-2; tentative D gene TRBD1, with 5 bases matching. V is pared back by 6 bases and J by 3 bases, with 20 bases lying between the germline termini. From a lookup of the germline V gene, CDR1 and CDR2 are KGHSH and LQKENI. The CDR3 has 16 amino acids, counting the end cysteine and phenylalanine. Of the read, only the CDR3 DNA is kept; its 48 bases are in frame from base 1.